Described below is a single T cell receptor beta chain sequence and its context. The antigen is not known. The data were obtained in a study of B cell selection in AIRE deficiency. In germline, CDR1 is MNHNS, CDR2 SASEGT. The CDR3 covers 12 residues. The germline V and J ends were trimmed by 6 bases and 0 bases, with 4 bases remaining between them. Findings and caveats of the study: Patient Tconv cells held roughly 28% of Treg sequences shared by healthy donors. Of 3657 shared Treg TCRbeta sequences, 25% to 40% were healthy-donor-only and about 9.1% patient-only.

Sorted regulatory T cells were CD4-positive, CD25-high and CD127-low or negative. Generated by immunoSEQ multiplex PCR, the TCRdb table keeps only in-frame clones and is missing some. The repertoire holds roughly 14,000 clones, with roughly 91% as singletons. V and J are TRBV6-1 and TRBJ2-3; D gene ambiguous. The sequence was collected from a human donor with AIRE deficiency. The source material was Tregs sorted from PBMCs. The CDR3 sequence: CASRDSTDTQYF. CDR3 nucleotide sequence: TGTGCCAGCAGGGACAGCACAGATACGCAGTATTTT.